Listed here are 18 T cell receptor beta chains from one sample, sequenced in a study of CD8+CD57+ T cells in acquired aplastic anemia. Genomic DNA acted as the template from which TCR beta VDJ combination and CDR3 sequence profiling were carried out. One entry per CDR3 protein results from TCRdb running MiXCR on the reads. The repertoire consists of 100,000 to 120,000 distinct CDR3 sequences, with about half occurring once and the leading ten covering approximately 32%. Material for sequencing was sorted CD4+, CD8+, or CD8+CD57+ T cells (not recorded which) from PBMCs. These receptors were taken from a human donor in good health, serving as a control.

The V gene is TRBV7-2, the J gene TRBJ2-7, with unresolved D. The CDR3 is 15 residues long. Trimming took off 1 base at V and 0 bases at J, with 10 bases between the two ends. CDR1 and CDR2 from the germline V gene are SGHTA and FQGNSA. The CDR3 DNA sequence: TGTGCCAGCAGCTTAGGTCCTTTAACCTCCTACGAGCAGTACTTC. Protein: CASSLGPLTSYEQYF.

This clonotype has a single count. The chain links TRBV7-2 to TRBJ2-7; no clear D. Germline lookup yields CDR1 SGHTA and CDR2 FQGNSA. V was clipped by 5 bases and J by 4 bases, with 6 bases between them. CDR3 length: 11 residues. The CDR3 is CASSEKYEQYF. Written as DNA, the CDR3 is TGTGCCAGCAGCGAGAAGTACGAGCAGTACTTC.

As concerns this clonotype: A clone one base away is much larger, so this may be a read error. The V and J genes are TRBV4-1 and TRBJ1-4; D is unclear. The CDR3 totals 15 residues. Germline CDR1 reads MGHRA; CDR2 reads YSYEKL. CDR3 region: CASSLTEGPNEKPFF. In DNA, the CDR3 is TGTGCCAGCAGCCTAACGGAGGGTCCTAATGAAAAACCGTTTTTT.

This clonotype showed up many times. The chain carries TRBV5-4 and TRBJ2-7, with TRBD2 matching over 8 bases. V was clipped by 3 bases and J by 7 bases; unmatched bases: 15. The CDR3 loop spans 16 amino acids. Per the germline V gene, CDR1 is SGHNT and CDR2 is YYREEE (reference sequence). CDR3 nucleotides: TGTGCCAGCAGCTCCGCCCCCGGGACTAGGATCGAGGAGCAGTACTTC. This encodes CASSSAPGTRIEEQYF. Full variable domain (remainder filled in from reference TRBV5-4 and TRBJ2-7): ETGVTQSPTHLIKTRGQQVTLRCSSQSGHNTVSWYQQALGQGPQFIFQYYREEENGRGNFPPRFSGLQFPNYSSELNVNALELDDSALYLCASSSAPGTRIEEQYFGPGTRLTVT.

This clonotype was seen repeatedly, ten times or more. This chain uses TRBV4-3 with TRBJ2-7, with D perhaps given as TRBD1 or TRBD2 (5 bases each). The CDR3 is 16 amino acids. Germline V gives CDR1 LGHNA, CDR2 YSLEER. Deletions cut 3 bases from V and 8 bases from J, with 23 bases between. This CDR3 reads CASSQNFRDGDWKQYF. The CDR3 nucleotides are TGCGCCAGCAGCCAGAACTTCCGGGACGGTGATTGGAAGCAGTACTTC.

This rearrangement joins TRBV19 to TRBJ1-1; tentative D call: TRBD1 (5 bases). The CDR3 consists of 10 residues. The V end was cut by 6 bases, the J end by 10 bases, with 9 bases between. From germline, CDR1 is LNHDA and CDR2 SQIVND (reference sequence). The CDR3 coding sequence is TGTGCCAGTAGGCCCGGGGGAGCTTTCTTT. This encodes CASRPGGAFF.

Only a few counts were recorded for this clonotype. Being one base from a much bigger clone, this may be a read error. The chain combines TRBV6-1 with TRBJ1-2; TRBD1 matches 7 bases. The length of the CDR3 is 14 residues. Looked up from germline, CDR1 is MNHNS and CDR2 is SASEGT. CDR3 sequence: CASGRQGRRDGHTF. CDR3 DNA sequence: TGTGCCAGCGGACGACAGGGTAGGCGCGATGGCCACACCTTC.

This clonotype showed up many times. The chain links TRBV9 to TRBJ2-7; a possible D gene is TRBD2 (6 bases). Germline V gene lookup returns CDR1 SGDLS and CDR2 YYNGEE. The CDR3 sequence is 14 residues long. V lost 3 bases, J lost 0 bases, and 10 bases lay in between. This CDR3 is CASSDRGGSYEQYF. CDR3 nucleotides: TGTGCCAGCAGCGACCGGGGAGGCTCCTACGAGCAGTACTTC.

The V gene is TRBV4-1, the J gene TRBJ2-7, with a tentative D call TRBD2 (5 bases). V was clipped by 0 bases and J by 6 bases, with 21 bases between them. The CDR3 is 17 residues long. Germline-derived CDR1 and CDR2 are MGHRA and YSYEKL. CDR3 amino acids: CASSQDKNTGELGEQYF. The CDR3 coding sequence is TGCGCCAGCAGCCAAGACAAGAACACCGGGGAGCTTGGCGAGCAGTACTTC.

Here the CDR3 DNA reads TGTGCCAGCACCTCCCATACAGGGAGCTCCTACAATGAGCAGTTCTTC. Translating it yields CASTSHTGSSYNEQFF. V is TRBV5-4 and J is TRBJ2-1; maybe TRBD1 (6 bases). The CDR3 is 16 residues long. V was trimmed by 6 bases and J by 0 bases, leaving 16 bases between them. CDR1 SGHNT and CDR2 YYREEE come from the germline V gene (reference sequence).

As for this clonotype: A single base separates this from a much larger clone, so it may be a read error. This chain joins TRBV6-1 and TRBJ1-5; 12 bases align to TRBD1. The CDR3 runs 16 residues. Germline V gene data show CDR1 as MNHNS and CDR2 as SASEGT. CDR3 sequence reads: CAGSEWDRGLGQPQHF. CDR3 sequence (DNA): TGTGCCGGCAGTGAATGGGACAGGGGGCTAGGACAGCCCCAGCATTTT.

This clonotype was seen ten or more times. The genes are TRBV10-2 and TRBJ2-7; 11 nucleotides match TRBD2. Per germline, CDR1 WSHSY and CDR2 SAAADI. The V gene end was trimmed by 3 bases and the J gene end by 9 bases; junction bases not matched to a gene: 7. The CDR3 consists of 14 residues. The CDR3, as DNA: TGCGCCAGCAGTGAAGTAGCGGGAGGGCGAGGGCAGTACTTC. Translation gives CASSEVAGGRGQYF.

The chain links TRBV29-1 to TRBJ1-1; TRBD1 might be the D (5 bases). The germline V and J ends were trimmed by 4 bases and 4 bases, with 10 bases remaining between them. The CDR3 contains 12 residues. Germline V CDR1 and CDR2: SQVTM, ANQGSEA. CDR3 in amino acids: CSVVDSGTEAFF. The DNA of the CDR3 is TGCAGCGTTGTTGACAGTGGCACTGAAGCTTTCTTT.

The chain combines TRBV2 with TRBJ1-6, with 10 bases aligning to TRBD1. The germline V gene encodes CDR1 SNHLY and CDR2 FYNNEI. There are 19 residues in the CDR3. J was trimmed by 10 bases and V by 2 bases; bases with no gene match: 17. CDR3 nucleotides: TGTGCCAGCAGTGAATGGTCGGGGCGTCCGGGACAGGGGAGATCACCCCTCCACTTT. Its translation is CASSEWSGRPGQGRSPLHF.

The chain combines TRBV4-2 with TRBJ2-3, with 8 positions matching TRBD2. Losses at the gene ends were 1 base for V and 1 base for J; bases not matched to a gene: 4. CDR1 is LGHNA, CDR2 YNFKEQ, per germline. CDR3 length equals 16 residues. The CDR3 coding sequence is TGTGCCAGCAGCCAAGCGGTCGGGGGGGGCACAGATACGCAGTATTTT. It yields the protein CASSQAVGGGTDTQYF.

This clonotype was counted ten times or more. The chain joins TRBV2 to TRBJ2-3, with D tentatively TRBD1 or TRBD2 (5 bases each). Looked up from germline, CDR1 is SNHLY and CDR2 is FYNNEI. CDR3 length equals 13 residues. Trimming cost V 7 bases and J 3 bases, with 11 bases left between them. This chain's CDR3 is CASIRGRTDTQYF. In nucleotides, the CDR3 is TGTGCCAGCATACGGGGACGTACAGATACGCAGTATTTT.

The chain joins TRBV10-3 to TRBJ1-2; possible D gene TRBD1, 6 bases. The CDR3 sequence is 14 residues long. Germline V gives CDR1 ENHRY, CDR2 SYGVKD. Trimming took 7 bases from V and 5 from J, leaving 17 bases between them. The chain's CDR3 is CAIKAGVQGYGYTF. As DNA, the CDR3 is TGTGCCATCAAGGCAGGGGTCCAGGGGTATGGCTACACCTTC.

The chain joins TRBV24-1 to TRBJ2-5; D is unresolved. V was pared by 3 bases and J by 5 bases, with 12 bases between. The CDR3 runs to 14 residues. Per germline, CDR1 KGHDR and CDR2 SFDVKD. CDR3 DNA sequence: TGTGCCACCAGTGATAGTGTCGTAGGGGAGACCCAGTACTTC. As protein: CATSDSVVGETQYF.